This T cell receptor (beta chain) is drawn from a study of blood T cell repertoires in COVID-19. Authors' analysis steps: From reference gene primer amplification, estimates of nucleated cell counts were derived. Some clones are missing from TCRdb's copy, which holds only in-frame ones; the method was immunoSEQ multiplex PCR. The V and J calls and the clone size are those of that table, but D and trimming were determined from the DNA. The sample lists under 140,000 clones, around three quarters seen once, with about 8.3% in the top ten. Germline CDR1 reads SGDLS; CDR2 reads YYNGEE. This CDR3 contains 10 residues. Trimming removed 2 bases at V and 6 bases at J, with 2 bases between.

The receptor was isolated from a woman aged 55-70 years with acute or convalescent COVID-19. V is TRBV9 and J is TRBJ1-2; D is unclear. Sequencing was done on a sample of peripheral blood. The CDR3 DNA reads as TGTGCCAGCAGCGTCGATGGCTACACCTTC. Translating gives CASSVDGYTF.